This TCR beta chain originates from a study of neoadjuvant anti-PD-1 for oral cavity cancer. Study background: Around day 43, patients without progression received a fourth nivolumab dose before surgery.

The CDR3 runs 14 residues. Germline CDR1 and CDR2: MNHNY and SVGAGI (reference sequence). Between the trimmed V and J ends, which lost 6 bases and 0 bases, there was a span of 8 bases. Repertoires were generated with immunoSEQ multiplex PCR, while TCRdb's copy carries only in-frame clones and drops some. The sample consists of under 14,000 clones, 40% to 65% of them appearing once. This clone is a singleton in its sample. Sequences were derived from tumor tissue, sampled before nivolumab (anti-PD-1) treatment. V gene TRBV6-6 combines with J gene TRBJ2-2; weak D call: TRBD2 (6 bases). The origin of this receptor is a person aged 35 to 85 with oral cavity squamous cell carcinoma. In nucleotides, the CDR3 is TGTGCCAGCAGCCGGGACTCGAACACCGGGGAGCTGTTTTTT. Protein product: CASSRDSNTGELFF.